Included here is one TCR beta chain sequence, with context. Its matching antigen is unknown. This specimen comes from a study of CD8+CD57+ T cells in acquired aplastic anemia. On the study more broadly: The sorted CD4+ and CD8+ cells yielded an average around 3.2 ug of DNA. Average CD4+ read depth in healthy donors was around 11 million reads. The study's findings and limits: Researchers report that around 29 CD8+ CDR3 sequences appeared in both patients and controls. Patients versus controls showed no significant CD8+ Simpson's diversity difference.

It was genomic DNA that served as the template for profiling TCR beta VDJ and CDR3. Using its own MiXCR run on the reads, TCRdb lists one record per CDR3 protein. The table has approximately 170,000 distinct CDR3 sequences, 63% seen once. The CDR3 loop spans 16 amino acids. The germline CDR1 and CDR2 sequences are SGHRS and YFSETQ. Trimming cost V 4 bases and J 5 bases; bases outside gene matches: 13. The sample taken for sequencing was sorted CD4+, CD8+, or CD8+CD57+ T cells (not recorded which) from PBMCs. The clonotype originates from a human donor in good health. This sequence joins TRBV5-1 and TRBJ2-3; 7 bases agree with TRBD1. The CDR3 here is CASSPGTAISVDTQYF. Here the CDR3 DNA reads TGCGCCAGCAGCCCGGGGACAGCCATATCTGTAGATACGCAGTATTTT.